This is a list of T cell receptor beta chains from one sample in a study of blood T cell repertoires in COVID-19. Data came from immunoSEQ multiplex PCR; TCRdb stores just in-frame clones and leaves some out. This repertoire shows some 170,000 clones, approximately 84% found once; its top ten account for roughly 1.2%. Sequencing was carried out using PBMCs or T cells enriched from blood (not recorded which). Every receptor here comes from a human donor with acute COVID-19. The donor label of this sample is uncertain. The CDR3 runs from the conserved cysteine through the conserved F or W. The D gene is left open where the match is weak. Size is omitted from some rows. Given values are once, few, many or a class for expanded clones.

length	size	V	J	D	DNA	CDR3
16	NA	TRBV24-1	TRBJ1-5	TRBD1	TGTGCCACCAGTGAGTCGGGACAGGGGGCAAGTCAGCCCCAGCATTTT	CATSESGQGASQPQHF
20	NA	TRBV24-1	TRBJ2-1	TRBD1	TGTGCCACCAGTGATTCCCCGGGACAGGGGAAACCTCCTACCTACAATGAGCAGTTCTTC	CATSDSPGQGKPPTYNEQFF
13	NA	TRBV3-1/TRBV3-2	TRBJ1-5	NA	TGTGCCAGCAGCCTTTTCAAACACCAGCCCCAGCATTTT	CASSLFKHQPQHF
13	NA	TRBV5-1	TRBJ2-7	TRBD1	TGCGCCAGCCGACACAGGGGGGACTACGAGCAGTACTTC	CASRHRGDYEQYF
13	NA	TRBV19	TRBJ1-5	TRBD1	TGTGCCAGTAGTATCCAACAGGGGCAGCCCCAGCATTTT	CASSIQQGQPQHF
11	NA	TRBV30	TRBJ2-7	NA	TGTGCCTGGAGATCTGAGTACGAGCAGTACTTC	CAWRSEYEQYF
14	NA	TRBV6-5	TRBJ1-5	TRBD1	TGTGCCAGCAGCGTTACAGGGGGAGGGCAGCCCCAGCATTTT	CASSVTGGGQPQHF
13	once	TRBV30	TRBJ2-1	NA	TGTGCCTGGAGTGTTGTAGCCTACAATGAGCAGTTCTTC	CAWSVVAYNEQFF
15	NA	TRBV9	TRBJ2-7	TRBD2	TGTGCCAGCAGCGTAGATCCTAGCGGGGGGTACGAGCAGTACTTC	CASSVDPSGGYEQYF
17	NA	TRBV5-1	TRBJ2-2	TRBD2	TGCGCCAGCAGCTGGACTAGCGGGGGGGCCAACACCGGGGAGCTGTTTTTT	CASSWTSGGANTGELFF
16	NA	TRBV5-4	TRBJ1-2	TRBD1	TGTGCCAGCAGCTCGGGGACAGCGATCCCTCTCTATGGCTACACCTTC	CASSSGTAIPLYGYTF
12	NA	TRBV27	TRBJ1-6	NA	TGTGCCAGCAGTGCGGGTAATTCACCCCTCCACTTT	CASSAGNSPLHF
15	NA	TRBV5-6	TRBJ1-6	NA	TGTGCCAGCAGCTTTACCGGGACATGGGCTTCACCCCTCCACTTT	CASSFTGTWASPLHF
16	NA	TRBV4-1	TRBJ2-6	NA	TGCGCCAGCAGCCAAGACAGGGCGGGGTGGGCCAACGTCCTGACTTTC	CASSQDRAGWANVLTF
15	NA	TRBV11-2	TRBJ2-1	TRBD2	TGTGCCAGCAGCTTAGAGGCTAGCGGGTACAATGAGCAGTTCTTC	CASSLEASGYNEQFF
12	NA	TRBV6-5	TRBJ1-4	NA	TGTGCCAGCAGTTACAGGCCAGGCGAACTGTTTTTT	CASSYRPGELFF
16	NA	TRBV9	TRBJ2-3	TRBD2	TGTGCCAGCAGCGGGACTAGCGGGGGCAACACAGATACGCAGTATTTT	CASSGTSGGNTDTQYF
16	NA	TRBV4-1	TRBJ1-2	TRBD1	TGCGCCAGCAGCCAAGATAGGGACAGCGCTAACTATGGCTACACCTTC	CASSQDRDSANYGYTF
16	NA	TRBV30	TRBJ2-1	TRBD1	TGTGCCTGGATCTCCATTGGACAGGGGCCTGGAGGTGAGCAGTTCTTC	CAWISIGQGPGGEQFF
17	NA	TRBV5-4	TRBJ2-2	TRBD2	TGTGCCAGCAGCTTAGGGACTAGCGGGGGATTCAGGGGGGAGCTGTTTTTT	CASSLGTSGGFRGELFF
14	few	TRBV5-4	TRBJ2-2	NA	TGTGCCAGCAGCTACGACTCGTTTCCCGGGGAGCTGTTTTTT	CASSYDSFPGELFF
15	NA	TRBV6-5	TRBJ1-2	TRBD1	TGTGCCAGCAGGCTGACAGGGACTTTTAACTATGGCTACACCTTC	CASRLTGTFNYGYTF
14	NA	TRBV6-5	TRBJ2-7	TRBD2	TGTGCCAGCAGCACCGGGACTACAGTTTACGAGCAGTACTTC	CASSTGTTVYEQYF
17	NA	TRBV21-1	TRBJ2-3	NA	TGTGCCAGCAGCAAAGCGCTAGCGGGGGCCCACACAGATACGCAGTATTTT	CASSKALAGAHTDTQYF
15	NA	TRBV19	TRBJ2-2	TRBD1	TGTGCCACCCAAACAGGGGGCGTATTCACCGGGGAGCTGTTTTTT	CATQTGGVFTGELFF
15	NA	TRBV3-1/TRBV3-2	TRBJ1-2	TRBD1	TGTGCCAGCAGCCACCTTACCGGGACAGCGTGGGGCTACACCTTC	CASSHLTGTAWGYTF
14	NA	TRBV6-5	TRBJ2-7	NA	TGTGCCAGTAGGGACGGGGGGCGAGTTGGCGAGCAGTACTTC	CASRDGGRVGEQYF
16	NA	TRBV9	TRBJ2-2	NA	TGTGCCAGCAGCGTAGGAATCGGTCGGGGCACCGGGGAGCTGTTTTTT	CASSVGIGRGTGELFF
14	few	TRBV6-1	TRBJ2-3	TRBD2	TGTGCCAGCAGTGAGACTAGCGGCACAGATACGCAGTATTTT	CASSETSGTDTQYF
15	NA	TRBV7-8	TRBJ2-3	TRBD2	TGTGCCAGCACCATTAGCGGGGGAAGGGCAGATACGCAGTATTTT	CASTISGGRADTQYF
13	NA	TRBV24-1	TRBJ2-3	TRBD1	TGTGCCACCAGGGGACAGCACACAGATACGCAGTATTTT	CATRGQHTDTQYF
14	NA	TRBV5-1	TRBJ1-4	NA	TGCGCCAGCAGCCAGGGTGCAACTAATGAAAAACTGTTTTTT	CASSQGATNEKLFF
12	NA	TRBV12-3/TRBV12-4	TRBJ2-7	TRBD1	TGTGCCAGCCGGACAGGGGGCTACGAGCAGTACTTC	CASRTGGYEQYF